Presented here are 27 T cell receptor beta chains from one specimen sequenced in a study of CD8 T cells in ankylosing spondylitis. TCRdb reprocessed the 5' RACE reads with MiXCR, giving one entry per CDR3 protein. The table records 310,000 or so distinct CDR3 sequences, roughly 20% of them present only once. The sequenced sample was blood, either unsorted or a sorted T cell fraction (not recorded which). The receptors were gathered from a male donor with ankylosing spondylitis or in good health (not recorded which).

This sequence joins TRBV5-6 and TRBJ2-2; 11 positions agree with TRBD2. V lost 1 base, J lost 0 bases, and 8 bases stayed unmatched. Germline CDR1 SGHDT, CDR2 YYEEEE. The CDR3 extends over 19 amino acids. For the CDR3, the DNA is TGTGCCAGCAGCTTGATGTCTAGCGGGGGGCCCTCGAACACCGGGGAGCTGTTTTTT. It yields the protein CASSLMSSGGPSNTGELFF.

This clonotype has more than one count but fewer than ten. This chain connects TRBV5-5 to TRBJ1-5, with D tentatively TRBD1 (5 bases). V dropped 4 bases and J dropped 0 bases, with 8 bases sitting between them. There are 14 residues in the CDR3. Germline V lookup: CDR1 SGHKS, CDR2 YYEKEE (reference sequence). The CDR3 DNA sequence: TGTGCCAGCAGCGGGGACTTTAGCAATCAGCCCCAGCATTTT. Its translation: CASSGDFSNQPQHF. Full variable domain (rest looked up from reference TRBV5-5 and TRBJ1-5): DAGVTQSPTHLIKTRGQQVTLRCSPISGHKSVSWYQQVLGQGPQFIFQYYEKEERGRGNFPDRFSARQFPNYSSELNVNALLLGDSALYLCASSGDFSNQPQHFGDGTRLSIL.

The chain uses TRBV29-1 and TRBJ2-3, with 7 bases matching TRBD1. The germline V gene has CDR1 SQVTM and CDR2 ANQGSEA. The CDR3 loop spans 13 amino acids. Trimming took 6 bases from V and 3 from J; bases not matched to a gene: 6. CDR3 DNA: TGCAGCGTCGAGGGGGCGCAAACAGATACGCAGTATTTT. Translated, it gives CSVEGAQTDTQYF.

This chain joins TRBV20-1 and TRBJ2-3, with 12 bases aligning to TRBD2. V was pared by 5 bases and J by 4 bases, with 4 bases of the junction left unmatched. CDR3 length: 14 amino acids. The germline V gene has CDR1 DFQATT and CDR2 SNEGSKA (reference sequence). The CDR3 loop reads CSASSGRAADTQYF. The DNA of the CDR3 is TGCAGTGCTTCTAGCGGGAGGGCCGCAGATACGCAGTATTTT.

The sample holds a few counts of this clonotype. The chain uses TRBV20-1 and TRBJ2-2; 7 nucleotides match TRBD2. CDR3 length equals 19 residues. The germline gives CDR1 DFQATT, CDR2 SNEGSKA (reference sequence). Unmatched junction bases numbered 13, after V lost 0 bases and J lost 0 bases. CDR3 sequence: CSARDQKSAGLANTGELFF. The CDR3 DNA reads TGCAGTGCTAGAGACCAAAAAAGTGCCGGACTAGCGAACACCGGGGAGCTGTTTTTT.

Only a few counts were recorded for this clonotype. The rearrangement joins TRBV3-1 to TRBJ2-1; 11 bases are shared with TRBD1. Germline CDR1 reads LGHDT; CDR2 reads YNNKEL (reference sequence). This CDR3 is 16 amino acids long. The ends lost 4 bases at V and 4 bases at J; junction bases unmatched: 6. CDR3 loop: CASSPGGTGGYNEQFF. In DNA, the CDR3 is TGTGCCAGCAGCCCGGGTGGGACAGGGGGTTACAATGAGCAGTTCTTC.

V is TRBV3-1 and J is TRBJ1-1; perhaps TRBD1 as D (6 bases). Trimming removed 1 base at V and 5 bases at J, with 11 bases between. Germline V gene lookup returns CDR1 LGHDT and CDR2 YNNKEL (reference sequence). The CDR3 extends over 14 amino acids. CDR3 in amino acids: CASSQATGSTEAFF. The CDR3 nucleotides are TGTGCCAGCAGCCAAGCCACAGGGAGTACTGAAGCTTTCTTT.

This clonotype was counted between two and nine times. The chain recombines TRBV7-3 with TRBJ2-1, with TRBD1 identical over 9 bases. This CDR3 comprises 13 residues. The ends lost 1 base at V and 12 bases at J; junction bases unmatched: 4. Germline V gives CDR1 SGHTA, CDR2 FQGTGA. The CDR3 DNA sequence: TGTGCCAGCAGCTTAAGGGGACAGGGTATGCAGTTCTTC. This sequence encodes CASSLRGQGMQFF. The full variable domain, rest sourced from reference TRBV7-3 and TRBJ2-1, is GAGVSQTPSNKVTEKGKYVELRCDPISGHTALYWYRQSLGQGPEFLIYFQGTGAADDSGLPNDRFFAVRPEGSVSTLKIQRTERGDSAVYLCASSLRGQGMQFFGPGTRLTVL.

This clonotype was seen a handful of times. The CDR3 nucleotides are TGTGCCACCAGTGGGGGGACTAGCGGGGGGTACAATGAGCAGTTCTTC. This sequence encodes CATSGGTSGGYNEQFF. The J gene is TRBJ2-1, the V gene TRBV24-1; TRBD2 matches 15 bases. This CDR3 has 16 residues. J gave up 4 bases and V 5 bases, and 2 bases lay outside the gene matches. CDR1 KGHDR and CDR2 SFDVKD come from the germline V gene.

Details on this clonotype: Its ends do not fully match the called genes, so a read error is possible. This chain connects TRBV20-1 to TRBJ2-2; 11 bases are a match to TRBD2. Germline CDR1 reads DFQATT; CDR2 reads SNEGSKA (reference sequence). CDR3 length equals 16 residues. The CDR3 nucleotides are TGCAGTGCTAGAGATCCCCTAGCGGGGGGTACCGGGGAGTTGTTTTTT. Translating gives CSARDPLAGGTGELFF.

This clonotype was seen a handful of times. The chain is built from TRBV29-1 and TRBJ2-1; tentative D call: TRBD1 (6 bases). Germline V lookup: CDR1 SQVTM, CDR2 ANQGSEA. The CDR3 has 15 amino acids. Trimming cost V 3 bases and J 9 bases, with 21 bases left between them. CDR3 sequence reads: CSVDTFGQTGGEQFF. Here the CDR3 DNA reads TGCAGCGTTGATACATTTGGACAGACGGGTGGTGAGCAGTTCTTC.

This clonotype was seen more than once but under ten times. The chain combines TRBV24-1 with TRBJ2-5, with D perhaps matching TRBD1 or TRBD2 (5 bases each). This CDR3 is built from 19 residues. The ends were cut back, 3 bases at V and 0 bases at J, with 22 bases in the middle. Germline V gene lookup returns CDR1 KGHDR and CDR2 SFDVKD. CDR3 protein: CATSDPRAQRPLYQETQYF. The CDR3 DNA reads TGTGCCACCAGTGATCCCAGGGCGCAGCGGCCTTTATACCAAGAGACCCAGTACTTC.

This clonotype was seen many times. V is TRBV9 and J is TRBJ2-1; weak D call: TRBD1 (6 bases). The germline CDR1 and CDR2 sequences are SGDLS and YYNGEE. V was cut by 3 bases and J by 5 bases, with 15 bases left in between. The CDR3 is 15 residues long. CDR3 bases: TGTGCCAGCAGCGGGAGCCAGGGACATCACAATGAGCAGTTCTTC. Its translation is CASSGSQGHHNEQFF.

The genes are TRBV12-3 or TRBV12-4 and TRBJ2-5, with 9 bases identical to TRBD1. Germline trimming cut 6 bases from V and 4 bases from J; bases unmatched to any gene: 9. The CDR3 has 15 amino acids. CDR3: CASRIVTGGSETQYF. The CDR3 DNA reads TGTGCCAGCAGGATTGTGACAGGGGGGTCAGAGACCCAGTACTTC.

At least ten counts were recorded for this clonotype. CDR3 region: CSARVQGSQETQYF. For the CDR3, the DNA is TGCAGTGCTAGAGTGCAGGGGAGTCAAGAGACCCAGTACTTC. V usage is TRBV20-1 and J usage is TRBJ2-5; TRBD1 might be the D (6 bases). The germline V gene encodes CDR1 DFQATT and CDR2 SNEGSKA (reference sequence). Trimming pared 1 base from V and 2 bases from J, leaving 11 bases between. The CDR3 totals 14 residues.

The rearrangement uses TRBV3-1 and TRBJ2-3; possible D gene TRBD2, 5 bases. Trimming took 0 bases from V and 2 from J, leaving 15 bases between them. This CDR3 spans 17 amino acids. The germline gives CDR1 LGHDT, CDR2 YNNKEL (reference sequence). CDR3 DNA sequence: TGTGCCAGCAGCCAAGATTTGAGGACTTCCTACACAGATACGCAGTATTTT. Encoded protein: CASSQDLRTSYTDTQYF.

This clonotype was seen a few times. The genes are TRBV5-1 and TRBJ2-3, with 8 bases that match TRBD1. Trimming removed 2 bases from V and 2 bases from J; junction bases left unmatched: 4. The V gene's germline CDR1 is SGHRS and CDR2 YFSETQ. The CDR3 contains 15 residues. CDR3 amino acids: CASSFPGGSTDTQYF. DNA for the CDR3: TGCGCCAGCAGCTTCCCAGGGGGCTCCACAGATACGCAGTATTTT.

The chain has TRBV29-1 and TRBJ2-3, with D possibly being TRBD2 (6 bases). Germline V CDR1 and CDR2: SQVTM, ANQGSEA. The CDR3 length is 16 residues. V dropped 3 bases and J dropped 0 bases, with 16 bases sitting between them. This CDR3 reads CSVDGGSQRSTDTQYF. The CDR3 nucleotides are TGCAGCGTTGACGGGGGATCCCAGCGGAGCACAGATACGCAGTATTTT.

This clonotype was counted many times. The chain has TRBV5-1 and TRBJ1-5; D might be TRBD1 (6 bases). This CDR3 region has 17 residues. CDR1 is SGHRS and CDR2 is YFSETQ in the germline V gene. The V end lost 5 bases, the J end lost 5 bases, and 23 bases lay between the germline ends. The CDR3 sequence is CASSSRDTDWSYQPQHF. DNA of the CDR3: TGCGCCAGCAGTAGCCGGGACACTGACTGGAGCTATCAGCCCCAGCATTTT.

In its sample, this clonotype was seen once. The rearrangement joins TRBV24-1 to TRBJ2-5; 8 nucleotides align to TRBD1. This CDR3 contains 15 residues. CDR1 and CDR2 (germline): KGHDR, SFDVKD. Unmatched junction bases numbered 4, after V lost 3 bases and J lost 2 bases. The DNA for the CDR3 is TGTGCCACCAGTGATCCAAGGACAGGGCAAGAGACCCAGTACTTC. Its protein product is CATSDPRTGQETQYF.

Only a few counts were recorded for this clonotype. This sequence joins TRBV7-3 and TRBJ2-1; 7 bases fit TRBD1. The CDR3 is 14 amino acids. Germline trimming cut 0 bases from V and 7 bases from J; bases unmatched to any gene: 3. Germline V gives CDR1 SGHTA, CDR2 FQGTGA. The CDR3 nucleotides are TGTGCCAGCAGCTTAACCACAGGGGTGAATGAGCAGTTCTTC. Translation gives CASSLTTGVNEQFF.

This clonotype was observed a few times. The chain is built from TRBV5-1 and TRBJ2-2; 8 nucleotides line up with TRBD2. Unmatched junction bases numbered 3, after V lost 1 base and J lost 1 base. This CDR3 is 16 amino acids long. Germline CDR1 is SGHRS and CDR2 is YFSETQ. The CDR3 nucleotides are TGCGCCAGCAGCTTGTTAGCGGGAAAGAACACCGGGGAGCTGTTTTTT. It yields the protein CASSLLAGKNTGELFF.

There are a few counts of this clonotype. The J gene is TRBJ2-7, the V gene TRBV28; 8 bases align to TRBD2. CDR3 length: 14 residues. V shed 5 bases and J 4 bases; nucleotides not matched to a gene: 7. Germline CDR1 MDHEN, CDR2 SYDVKM. The CDR3 here is CASSRAGVGYEQYV. The CDR3 DNA follows: TGTGCCAGCAGTAGAGCGGGGGTAGGGTACGAGCAGTACGTC.

The chain employs TRBV9 and TRBJ2-1; D may be TRBD2 (6 bases). This CDR3 spans 16 amino acids. Trimming removed 4 bases from V and 4 bases from J, with 18 bases in between. In germline, CDR1 is SGDLS, CDR2 YYNGEE. The CDR3, as DNA: TGTGCCAGCAGCCCCCGAGGGGTAGCGGATTACAATGAGCAGTTCTTC. Protein product: CASSPRGVADYNEQFF.

The chain is built from TRBV11-1 and TRBJ2-1, with 12 bases aligning to TRBD1. Germline CDR1 SGHAT, CDR2 FQDESV (reference sequence). V was pared by 5 bases and J by 9 bases, with 8 bases of the junction left unmatched. CDR3 length: 15 amino acids. The DNA for the CDR3 is TGTGCCAGCAGCCAGGGACAGGGGGCGCTTTTTGAGCAGTTCTTC. This codes for CASSQGQGALFEQFF.

This clonotype has a count of ten or more. The chain recombines TRBV12-3 or TRBV12-4 with TRBJ1-2, with D possibly being TRBD1 (5 bases). CDR3 length: 13 amino acids. Trimming took off 3 bases at V and 8 bases at J, with 13 bases between the two ends. The CDR3 DNA is TGTGCCAGCAGTTTTCGGGGCCGTGGAGGCTACACCTTC. Translation: CASSFRGRGGYTF.

This clonotype was detected a few times. The chain has TRBV2 and TRBJ1-6, with D perhaps TRBD1 (6 bases). V lost 6 bases, J lost 6 bases, and 12 bases lay in between. Looked up from germline, CDR1 is SNHLY and CDR2 is FYNNEI. The CDR3 is 14 residues long. CDR3 in DNA: TGTGCCAGCAGGGCTAGGACAGCTAATTCACCCCTCCACTTT. It codes for CASRARTANSPLHF.